The 27 T cell receptor beta chains reported below all come from one sample, sequenced in a study of cytomegalovirus exposure and HLA in healthy donors. The PCR was carried out with 60 Vbeta primers and 13 Jbeta primers. Assay: immunoSEQ multiplex PCR; the TCRdb copy retains only in-frame clones and omits some. The table includes 150,000 to 200,000 clones, around 87% detected once. Sequencing input: PBMCs. These TCRs come from a woman aged 18-29 years in good health and CMV-seronegative.

V is TRBV5-1 and J is TRBJ1-5; possible D gene TRBD1, 5 bases. The CDR3 consists of 16 residues. Trimming took 0 bases from V and 2 from J, leaving 12 bases between them. Germline V gene data show CDR1 as SGHRS and CDR2 as YFSETQ. CDR3 loop: CASSLEGGAGNQPQHF. The CDR3, as DNA: TGCGCCAGCAGCTTGGAGGGAGGGGCAGGCAATCAGCCCCAGCATTTT.

V and J are TRBV27 and TRBJ2-3, with D possibly TRBD2 on 5 matching bases. The CDR3 consists of 15 residues. V was pared by 5 bases and J by 0 bases, with 12 bases between. Germline-derived CDR1 and CDR2 are MNHEY and SMNVEV (reference sequence). The CDR3 region has the DNA TGTGCCAGCAGTCGATCAGCGGCGAGCACAGATACGCAGTATTTT. Protein: CASSRSAASTDTQYF.

The CDR3 DNA reads as TGTGCCAGCAGCTTCGGGACTAGCAGGACCTACGAGCAGTACTTC. Amino acid sequence: CASSFGTSRTYEQYF. The chain has TRBV5-5 and TRBJ2-7, with 9 bases identical to TRBD2. The CDR3 is 15 residues long. The V gene end was trimmed by 2 bases and the J gene end by 2 bases; junction bases not matched to a gene: 5. Germline V lookup: CDR1 SGHKS, CDR2 YYEKEE (reference sequence).

The chain combines TRBV11-3 with TRBJ2-7, with 12 bases matching TRBD2. CDR1 and CDR2 (germline): SGHNT, YENEEA. Trimming at V came to 1 base and at J to 6 bases, leaving 1 base not matched to a gene. This CDR3 spans 14 amino acids. The CDR3, as DNA: TGTGCCAGCAGCTTAGGACTAGCGGGAGCCGAGCAGTACTTC. Amino acids: CASSLGLAGAEQYF.

The V call is TRBV19, the J call TRBJ1-1; D gene uncertain. The V gene lost 3 bases and the J gene lost 1 base, with 9 bases spanning the gap. CDR1 and CDR2 from the germline V gene are LNHDA and SQIVND (reference sequence). The CDR3 extends over 14 amino acids. CDR3 in DNA: TGTGCCAGTAGTATTATGGCTGGGAACACTGAAGCTTTCTTT. This translates into CASSIMAGNTEAFF.

The chain's CDR3 is CASTQGRAQYF. The CDR3 bases are TGTGCCAGCACCCAGGGGCGTGCCCAGTACTTC. The chain employs TRBV7-2 and TRBJ2-5, with D possibly TRBD1 on 6 matching bases. V lost 7 bases, J lost 9 bases, and 12 bases lay in between. The CDR3 runs 11 residues. Germline V gene sequence: CDR1 SGHTA, CDR2 FQGNSA.

V usage is TRBV5-1 and J usage is TRBJ2-5; TRBD1 aligns across 7 bases. Germline V gene lookup returns CDR1 SGHRS and CDR2 YFSETQ. The CDR3 has 16 amino acids. The J segment lost 9 bases and the V segment lost 0 bases, leaving 14 bases of the junction unmatched. The CDR3 protein is CASSLELNRGRLAQYF. The CDR3 nucleotides read TGCGCCAGCAGCTTGGAACTCAACAGGGGCAGGTTGGCCCAGTACTTC.

Details on this clone: Other DNA sequences in the sample encode the same CDR3. The V and J genes are TRBV9 and TRBJ1-1, with unresolved D. This CDR3 is 13 amino acids long. Between the trimmed V and J ends, which lost 1 base and 1 base, there was a span of 5 bases. The germline gives CDR1 SGDLS, CDR2 YYNGEE. The CDR3 region has the DNA TGTGCCAGCAGCGTAACCGGGAACACTGAAGCTTTCTTT. Translated: CASSVTGNTEAFF.

In its sample, this clone was seen once. The genes are TRBV5-4 and TRBJ2-5, with 16 positions matching TRBD2. J lost 5 bases, V lost 4 bases, and 8 bases had no gene match. The CDR3 loop spans 17 amino acids. Looked up from germline, CDR1 is SGHNT and CDR2 is YYREEE (reference sequence). For the CDR3, the DNA is TGTGCCAGCAGCCCGAGGGGACTAGCGGGGGGGCTTGAGACCCAGTACTTC. Translation gives CASSPRGLAGGLETQYF.

This rearrangement joins TRBV4-1 to TRBJ2-7, with 9 bases that match TRBD1. This CDR3 spans 15 amino acids. In germline, CDR1 is MGHRA, CDR2 YSYEKL. V gave up 1 base and J gave up 7 bases; unmatched junction bases: 8. The CDR3 is CASSQVGTGRWEQYF. The CDR3 DNA sequence: TGCGCCAGCAGCCAAGTGGGGACAGGGCGATGGGAGCAGTACTTC.

The chain uses TRBV5-5 and TRBJ2-3; D possibly corresponds to TRBD2 (6 bases). Trimming left V 4 bases short and J 5 bases short, with 17 bases between. This CDR3 has 15 amino acids. Germline assignment: CDR1 SGHKS and CDR2 YYEKEE (reference sequence). CDR3 nucleotide sequence: TGTGCCAGCAGCCGGGGACTGGGGCAGGGAGATACGCAGTATTTT. It is translated as CASSRGLGQGDTQYF.

V is TRBV2 and J is TRBJ2-7; TRBD1 agrees at 8 bases. Germline V gene data show CDR1 as SNHLY and CDR2 as FYNNEI. The CDR3 runs 15 residues. V was pared by 1 base and J by 5 bases, with 7 bases of the junction left unmatched. The CDR3 reads CASSEEEDRVDEQYF. The CDR3 nucleotides are TGTGCCAGCAGTGAAGAGGAGGACAGGGTTGACGAGCAGTACTTC.

V is TRBV11-2 and J is TRBJ2-2, with 7 nucleotides matching TRBD2. This CDR3 spans 18 amino acids. V trimming: 1 base; J trimming: 0 bases; junction bases outside the gene matches: 8. Germline CDR1 and CDR2: SGHAT and FQNNGV. The chain's CDR3 is CASSLGGPTSANTGELFF. The CDR3 DNA follows: TGTGCCAGCAGCTTAGGGGGCCCTACTAGCGCGAACACCGGGGAGCTGTTTTTT. Together with reference TRBV11-2 and TRBJ2-2, the CDR3 gives the full variable domain: EAGVAQSPRYKIIEKRQSVAFWCNPISGHATLYWYQQILGQGPKLLIQFQNNGVVDDSQLPKDRFSAERLKGVDSTLKIQPAKLEDSAVYLCASSLGGPTSANTGELFFGEGSRLTVL.

For the CDR3, the DNA is TGCAGCGCCCGGGGACTTTTACAAGAGACCCAGTACTTC. It codes for CSARGLLQETQYF. This sequence joins TRBV29-1 and TRBJ2-5; TRBD2 is a possible D gene (6 bases). The CDR3 has 13 residues. V shed 7 bases and J shed 2 bases, with 14 bases lying between them. Germline V gene data show CDR1 as SQVTM and CDR2 as ANQGSEA. Combining the CDR3 with reference TRBV29-1 and TRBJ2-5 gives the whole variable domain SAVISQKPSRDICQRGTSLTIQCQVDSQVTMMFWYRQQPGQSLTLIATANQGSEATYESGFVIDKFPISRPNLTFSTLTVSNMSPEDSSIYLCSARGLLQETQYFGPGTRLLVL.

V usage is TRBV11-2 and J usage is TRBJ2-7, with TRBD1 as a possible D gene (6 bases). The CDR3 consists of 14 residues. Germline V gene data show CDR1 as SGHAT and CDR2 as FQNNGV. Deletions cut 6 bases from V and 0 bases from J, with 12 bases between. In DNA, the CDR3 is TGTGCCAGCAGTGCCGGGACATTCTCCTACGAGCAGTACTTC. Protein sequence: CASSAGTFSYEQYF.

The rearrangement uses TRBV30 and TRBJ2-2; perhaps TRBD2 as D (5 bases). Germline-derived CDR1 and CDR2 are GTSNPN and SVGIG (reference sequence). V was shortened by 5 bases and J by 3 bases, with 13 bases between the two germline ends. This CDR3 contains 14 residues. The CDR3 sequence is CAWEGKTDTGELFF. Written as DNA, the CDR3 is TGTGCCTGGGAGGGAAAAACAGACACCGGGGAGCTGTTTTTT.

This sequence joins TRBV7-9 and TRBJ2-5; D may be TRBD2 (5 bases). This CDR3 region has 13 residues. Germline CDR1 reads SEHNR; CDR2 reads FQNEAQ (reference sequence). V was cut by 3 bases and J by 11 bases, with 16 bases left in between. This chain's CDR3 is CASSFEAPGEQYF. DNA for the CDR3: TGTGCCAGCAGCTTTGAGGCTCCTGGGGAGCAGTACTTC.

This chain links TRBV4-3 with TRBJ2-7, with TRBD2 matching over 7 bases. V was pared by 1 base and J by 2 bases, with 8 bases of the junction left unmatched. The length of the CDR3 is 16 residues. Germline V gene sequence: CDR1 LGHNA, CDR2 YSLEER. In DNA form, the CDR3 reads TGCGCCAGCAGCCAAGTAGGAGGGAGGGCTCCCTACGAGCAGTACTTC. Its translation: CASSQVGGRAPYEQYF.

Only one count was recorded for this clone. The CDR3 is CASSAPGLAGAPSNNEQFF. In DNA, the CDR3 is TGTGCCAGTAGTGCACCGGGACTAGCGGGAGCTCCTTCGAACAATGAGCAGTTCTTC. This sequence joins TRBV19 and TRBJ2-1; 14 positions agree with TRBD2. The CDR3 contains 19 residues. Germline lookup yields CDR1 LNHDA and CDR2 SQIVND (reference sequence). V shed 5 bases, J shed 5 bases, and the junction held 14 bases outside the gene matches. Based on the CDR3 plus reference TRBV19 and TRBJ2-1, the full variable domain is DGGITQSPKYLFRKEGQNVTLSCEQNLNHDAMYWYRQDPGQGLRLIYYSQIVNDFQKGDIAEGYSVSREKKESFPLTVTSAQKNPTAFYLCASSAPGLAGAPSNNEQFFGPGTRLTVL.

The chain employs TRBV19 and TRBJ1-4; tentatively, D is TRBD1 (5 bases). The ends were cut back, 3 bases at V and 7 bases at J, with 18 bases in the middle. Germline assignment: CDR1 LNHDA and CDR2 SQIVND (reference sequence). The CDR3 loop spans 16 amino acids. The CDR3 spells CASSMSGAGSSEKLFF. The DNA of the CDR3 is TGTGCCAGTAGTATGAGCGGGGCTGGGTCCTCTGAAAAACTGTTTTTT.

V and J are TRBV6-5 and TRBJ1-3; no clear D. The CDR3 has 15 amino acids. V lost 6 bases and J lost 0, with 12 bases in between. Germline V lookup: CDR1 MNHEY, CDR2 SVGAGI. CDR3 sequence: CASSKDTYSGNTIYF. The CDR3 bases are TGTGCCAGCAGCAAAGATACATACTCTGGAAACACCATATATTTT.

V and J are TRBV4-1 and TRBJ1-2; 7 bases agree with TRBD1. The ends lost 6 bases at V and 2 bases at J; junction bases unmatched: 12. This CDR3 comprises 16 residues. Germline assignment: CDR1 MGHRA and CDR2 YSYEKL. The CDR3 here is CASSLTPTRGNYGYTF. CDR3 sequence (DNA): TGCGCCAGCAGTTTGACACCCACCAGGGGGAACTATGGCTACACCTTC.

V gene TRBV5-4 combines with J gene TRBJ2-7; D is uncertain. The CDR3 is 14 amino acids. Per germline, CDR1 SGHNT and CDR2 YYREEE (reference sequence). The V end lost 2 bases, the J end lost 2 bases, and 11 bases lay between the germline ends. CDR3 amino acids: CASSFTGYPYEQYF. CDR3 in DNA: TGTGCCAGCAGCTTTACCGGGTACCCCTACGAGCAGTACTTC.

This chain joins TRBV9 and TRBJ1-2, with TRBD1 identical over 8 bases. The junction had 9 bases not matched to a gene; V was cut back by 3 bases and J by 5 bases. The CDR3 consists of 15 residues. The germline V gene has CDR1 SGDLS and CDR2 YYNGEE. CDR3 residues: CASSAPGQEKYGYTF. The CDR3 bases are TGTGCCAGCAGCGCGCCGGGACAGGAAAAATATGGCTACACCTTC.

The chain recombines TRBV7-9 with TRBJ1-2; 7 bases align to TRBD1. The CDR3 has 17 residues. V lost 1 base and J lost 4; bases outside the gene matches: 12. Germline CDR1 and CDR2: SEHNR and FQNEAQ (reference sequence). The CDR3 region has the DNA TGTGCCAGCAGCTTAGATAAGGGGGCCCTGGGTAGCTATGGCTACACCTTC. Translated: CASSLDKGALGSYGYTF.

This clone showed up just once. The rearrangement uses TRBV7-8 and TRBJ1-2, with 8 bases identical to TRBD1. Germline V CDR1 and CDR2: SGHVS, FQNEAQ. The CDR3 totals 16 residues. The junction had 6 bases not matched to a gene; V was cut back by 0 bases and J by 3 bases. The CDR3 DNA follows: TGTGCCAGCAGCTTAGCGCTGGACAGGGAGGACTATGGCTACACCTTC. It specifies CASSLALDREDYGYTF.

V usage is TRBV13 and J usage is TRBJ2-7, with a possible D match to TRBD2 (7 bases). V dropped 5 bases and J dropped 4 bases, with 15 bases sitting between them. CDR3 length: 14 residues. The V gene's germline CDR1 is PRHDT and CDR2 FYEKMQ (reference sequence). The CDR3 DNA reads TGTGCCAGCAGCCTCGGGGGGCGGGAGTACGAGCAGTACTTC. Translating gives CASSLGGREYEQYF. Full variable domain (remainder filled in from reference TRBV13 and TRBJ2-7): AAGVIQSPRHLIKEKRETATLKCYPIPRHDTVYWYQQGPGQDPQFLISFYEKMQSDKGSIPDRFSAQQFSDYHSELNMSSLELGDSALYFCASSLGGREYEQYFGPGTRLTVT.